This TCR beta chain stems from a study of blood T cell repertoires in COVID-19. Method: immunoSEQ multiplex PCR; TCRdb's copy keeps in-frame clones and lacks some. Seen here are under 250,000 clones, around 84% observed once, and the top ten hold 9.7%. V lost 6 bases and J 2 bases, leaving 13 bases between the germline ends. This CDR3 comprises 14 residues. In germline, CDR1 is MNHEY, CDR2 SVGAGI. The source of this sequence is a man aged 50 or older with active or convalescent COVID-19. The chain is built from TRBV6-5 and TRBJ1-1; tentative D call: TRBD1 (5 bases). Source material: peripheral blood. CDR3 DNA: TGTGCCAGCAGGCAGGGAGGGCAAAACACTGAAGCTTTCTTT. It is translated as CASRQGGQNTEAFF.